The rows below give T cell receptor beta chains drawn from one sample of a study of cytomegalovirus exposure and HLA in healthy donors. The table came from immunoSEQ multiplex PCR; TCRdb's copy has only in-frame clones and leaves some out. Among some 150,000 clones listed, 65% to 85% were seen once. Material for sequencing was PBMCs. These receptors were taken from a man younger than 35 in good health and CMV-seronegative. CDR3s include the opening cysteine and the closing phenylalanine or tryptophan. The D gene is left open where the match is weak. Size values are once, few and many counts, or a class for expanded clones, and some rows have none.

d_gene	v_gene	j_gene	abundance	CDR3nt	CDR3aa
NA	TRBV6-5	TRBJ2-6	once	TGTGCCAGCACCCCAGGCTCTGGGGCCAACGGCCTGACTTTC	CASTPGSGANGLTF
NA	TRBV19	TRBJ2-4	NA	TGTGCCAGTAGTATTAGCCTAGCGACCAACAGTCAGTACTTC	CASSISLATNSQYF
TRBD1	TRBV5-6	TRBJ1-1	few	TGTGCCAGCAGTCACCGGGACAGGGGAATTGGAACTGAAGCTTTCTTT	CASSHRDRGIGTEAFF
NA	TRBV18	TRBJ1-4	NA	TGTGCCAGCTCACCGCGACAGTTGGCATGGTTGACTAATGAAAAACTGTTTTTT	CASSPRQLAWLTNEKLFF
TRBD2	TRBV6-1	TRBJ2-5	NA	TGTGCCAGCAGTCGCGGGGGGAGAGAGACCCAGTACTTC	CASSRGGRETQYF
NA	TRBV30	TRBJ2-7	NA	TGTGCCTGGAGTGTTGCGGTCTGGCACGAGCAGTACTTC	CAWSVAVWHEQYF
TRBD2	TRBV7-2	TRBJ2-7	NA	TGTGCCAGCAGCTTAGCGGCAGGGAGGGAGTACGAGCAGTACTTC	CASSLAAGREYEQYF
NA	TRBV7-9	TRBJ2-4	few	TGTGCCAGCAGCTTAAGGCCATCAGGGGACATTCAGTACTTC	CASSLRPSGDIQYF
NA	TRBV18	TRBJ1-1	NA	TGTGCCAGCTCACCACCAGTTCAGGGGTGGGCCACTGAAGCTTTCTTT	CASSPPVQGWATEAFF
TRBD2	TRBV7-2	TRBJ2-1	NA	TGTGCCAGCAGCTTGTTAGCGGGGGCCCCCAATGAGCAGTTCTTC	CASSLLAGAPNEQFF
NA	TRBV5-1	TRBJ2-2	NA	TGCGCCAGCAGCTTGCTCCAGCCCCTGCGGACCGGGGAGCTGTTTTTT	CASSLLQPLRTGELFF
TRBD1	TRBV6-5	TRBJ1-6	NA	TGTGCCAGCAGTTATGAGGGGGCCGGTTCACCCCTCCACTTT	CASSYEGAGSPLHF
TRBD2	TRBV5-1	TRBJ2-7	NA	TGCGCCAGCAGTCCAAACACTAGCGGGTACGACGAGCAGTACTTC	CASSPNTSGYDEQYF
NA	TRBV6-5	TRBJ2-7	NA	TGTGCCAGCAGTTACATAAGGGGGAGCGAGCAGTACTTC	CASSYIRGSEQYF
TRBD1	TRBV5-5	TRBJ1-1	NA	TGTGCCAGCAGCTCAGACAGGGGAGACACTGAAGCTTTCTTT	CASSSDRGDTEAFF
TRBD1	TRBV4-1	TRBJ1-2	NA	TGCGCCAGCAGCCAGCCCCAGGGGGCGCCCAACTATAGCTACACCTTC	CASSQPQGAPNYSYTF
TRBD2	TRBV6-1	TRBJ2-2	NA	TGTGCCAGCAGTGAGGGCGGGGGGTCTTACGGAGCCGGGGAGCTGTTTTTT	CASSEGGGSYGAGELFF
TRBD1	TRBV29-1	TRBJ2-5	few	TGCAGCGCAAGCCTCCAGGGGGTTGGAGAGACCCAGTACTTC	CSASLQGVGETQYF
NA	TRBV7-2	TRBJ1-5	few	TGTGCCAGCAGTCGCACCCGGACGGGGAATCAGCCCCAGCATTTT	CASSRTRTGNQPQHF
NA	TRBV27	TRBJ1-6	NA	TGTGCCAGCAGTTTCCGAGCCCGACGGGGGAATAATTCACCCCTCCACTTT	CASSFRARRGNNSPLHF
TRBD1	TRBV4-1	TRBJ1-2	NA	TGCGCCAGCAGCCCTCTCTGGACAGGGGGCCCAAACTATGGCTACACCTTC	CASSPLWTGGPNYGYTF
NA	TRBV4-1	TRBJ1-3	few	TGCGCCAGCAGCCAAGGATGGGGAGGCACTGGAAACACCATATATTTT	CASSQGWGGTGNTIYF
TRBD1	TRBV29-1	TRBJ2-2	NA	TGCAGCGTCCGACCTCAGGGGGCAAGGACCGGGGAGCTGTTTTTT	CSVRPQGARTGELFF
NA	TRBV27	TRBJ1-1	NA	TGTGCCAGCAGTTTATTCCCCGGACAGAGGAACACTGAAGCTTTCTTT	CASSLFPGQRNTEAFF
TRBD2	TRBV5-6	TRBJ2-1	NA	TGTGCCAGCAGCTTGACTAGCGGGGGCACCTACAATGAGCAGTTCTTC	CASSLTSGGTYNEQFF
NA	TRBV12-5	TRBJ2-3	NA	TGTGCTAGTGGTTTGGTATCAGGACGGGGAGCAGATACGCAGTATTTT	CASGLVSGRGADTQYF
NA	TRBV20-1	TRBJ2-1	NA	TGCAGTGCTAGCAGGGGCAATGAGCAGTTCTTC	CSASRGNEQFF
TRBD1	TRBV2	TRBJ2-5	NA	TGTGCCAGCAGTGAAGTACCCCAGGGGGTTGGAGAGACCCAGTACTTC	CASSEVPQGVGETQYF
NA	TRBV6-5	TRBJ1-1	few	TGTGCCAGCAGTTACGGCTCTGCCCCTCAGGGAGCTTTCTTT	CASSYGSAPQGAFF
NA	TRBV7-8	TRBJ2-4	NA	TGTGCCAGCAGCTTATTTACAGCCCCTGCCAGTCAGTACTTC	CASSLFTAPASQYF
TRBD1	TRBV28	TRBJ2-1	NA	TGTGCCAGCAGTTTATTCTTTTTTTACGGGACAGGGGGCAAGTTTAATGAGCAGTTCTTC	CASSLFFFYGTGGKFNEQFF
NA	TRBV30	TRBJ2-3	NA	TGTGCCTGGAGGCCAGGGGTAGGGGATACGCAGTATTTT	CAWRPGVGDTQYF
NA	TRBV5-1	TRBJ2-3	NA	TGCGCCAGCAGCTCCTATACCACAGATACGCAGTATTTT	CASSSYTTDTQYF
NA	TRBV6-1	TRBJ1-1	NA	TGTGCCAGCCTAGACAGTAGTCGACCTACCACTGAAGCTTTCTTT	CASLDSSRPTTEAFF
TRBD1	TRBV11-2	TRBJ2-5	NA	TGTGCCAGCAGCAAGACAGGGGGCAGAGAGACCCAGTACTTC	CASSKTGGRETQYF
TRBD2	TRBV6-5	TRBJ2-3	NA	TGTGCCAGCAGTGGGTGGGGGGGTTCGGCAGATACGCAGTATTTT	CASSGWGGSADTQYF
TRBD2	TRBV7-9	TRBJ2-3	NA	TGTGCCAGCAGCTTCCCGCCTTATAGCGGGGGGGCCTCAGATACGCAGTATTTT	CASSFPPYSGGASDTQYF
NA	TRBV1	TRBJ2-2	NA	TGCACCAGCAGCCGTGGGCACGGGGAGCTGTTTTTT	CTSSRGHGELFF
TRBD2	TRBV7-9	TRBJ2-1	NA	TGTGCCAGCAGACAGGACAACGGGGGGAATGAGCAGTTCTTC	CASRQDNGGNEQFF
TRBD2	TRBV28	TRBJ2-1	NA	TGTGCCAGCTCAGTCTGGGGACTATCACGAAATGAGCAGTTCTTC	CASSVWGLSRNEQFF
NA	TRBV9	TRBJ2-2	NA	TGTGCCAGCAGCTCTCCAGGGTTTGCCGGGGAGCTGTTTTTT	CASSSPGFAGELFF
NA	TRBV7-9	TRBJ2-7	NA	TGTGCCAGCAGACGGGAAACCTCAGCATCCGAGCAGTACTTC	CASRRETSASEQYF
NA	TRBV2	TRBJ1-1	NA	TGTGCCAGATCATCCATGAACACTGAAGCTTTCTTT	CARSSMNTEAFF
NA	TRBV2	TRBJ1-5	NA	TGTGCCAGCAGGTCACAGAGTAGCAATCAGCCCCAGCATTTT	CASRSQSSNQPQHF
NA	TRBV6-5	TRBJ1-5	NA	TGTGCCAGCAGTTTCATAGGTCCCGGGCAGCCCCAGCATTTT	CASSFIGPGQPQHF
NA	TRBV7-9	TRBJ2-3	NA	TGTGCCAGCAGCCGCGGAACGGCGCAGTATTTT	CASSRGTAQYF
NA	TRBV2	TRBJ1-2	NA	TGTGCCAGCAGATGGACAGAAGCGTCTAACTATGGCTACACCTTC	CASRWTEASNYGYTF
TRBD2	TRBV7-2	TRBJ2-5	NA	TGTGCCAGCAGCCTAGGAGGTCTAGCGGGGGGGCAATCAGAGACCCAGTACTTC	CASSLGGLAGGQSETQYF
NA	TRBV6-1	TRBJ2-1	NA	TGTGCCAGCAGTGAAATGGCGGGGTCCTACAATGAGCAGTTCTTC	CASSEMAGSYNEQFF
NA	TRBV6-4	TRBJ1-4	NA	TGTGCCAGCAAAGGAGAGGCAACTAATGAAAAACTGTTTTTT	CASKGEATNEKLFF
NA	TRBV2	TRBJ1-1	once	TGTGCCAGCAGGAGGATCCTGAACACTGAAGCTTTCTTT	CASRRILNTEAFF
NA	TRBV7-9	TRBJ2-4	once	TGTGCCAGCGAAGAGAGGGACATCGACAAAAACATTCAGTACTTC	CASEERDIDKNIQYF
NA	TRBV9	TRBJ2-2	once	TGTGCCAGCAGCGTTATTAACACCGGGGAGCTGTTTTTT	CASSVINTGELFF